This T cell receptor beta chain was identified during a study of T cell responses to AZD1222 COVID-19 vaccine. Measured with immunoSEQ multiplex PCR; TCRdb has only the in-frame clones, and not every one. Found here are about 160,000 clones, 90% to 95% of them singletons; the top ten hold roughly 1.2%. The CDR3 is 16 amino acids. From germline, CDR1 is SEHNR and CDR2 FQNEAQ (reference sequence). With 1 base removed from V and 1 base from J, the gap between germline ends came to 11 bases. Sample: peripheral blood, taken on day 0 of AZD1222 vaccination. J is TRBJ1-5 and V is TRBV7-9; D perhaps matches TRBD1 (6 bases). This clonotype originated in an adult in good health. The DNA for the CDR3 is TGTGCCAGCAGCTTAGTAGGGGGTCGGAGCAATCAGCCCCAGCATTTT. Translating gives CASSLVGGRSNQPQHF.